The 11 T cell receptor delta chains below all came from one sample that was sequenced in a study of γδ T cells in repeated Plasmodium falciparum infection. TCRdb reanalyzed the multiplex PCR reads using CATT. The table has 93,000 or so delta-chain clones, less than 1% seen once. Vgamma9/Vdelta2+ and Vdelta2-negative gammadelta T cells were flow-sorted from PBMC for bulk sequencing. Input material: gamma-delta T cells from blood. These receptors were obtained from a pool of human donors (malaria-infected and uninfected, not separated).

This clone has more than one count but fewer than ten. TCRdb lists the protein of a much larger clone for this DNA, which differs at residue 17, so this is likely a read error; the protein given here is translated from the DNA itself. No J gene call was made, and the V gene is TRDV1; the table calls TRDD3, which could not be checked here. CDR3 size: 19 residues. Germline loops: CDR1 TSWWSYY, CDR2 QGS. The CDR3 region is CALGNLPGGWGQYTDKHIF. CDR3 in DNA: TGTGCTCTTGGGAACCTTCCGGGCGGCTGGGGGCAGTACACCGATAAACACATCTTT.

Comments on this clone: The TCRdb record carries a much larger clone's protein, which differs from this DNA's translation at residue 13; a read error is the likely cause, and the protein listed here is the DNA translation. The V gene was identified as TRDV1, while no J gene was called. CDR1 is TSWWSYY, CDR2 QGS, per germline. There are 14 residues in the CDR3. The CDR3 DNA reads TGTGCTCTTGGGGAAAAAAGGAGTCATGGTAAACTCACCTTT. Amino acid sequence: CALGEKRSHGKLTF.

About this clone itself: This likely reflects a read error, since a far larger clone is one base away. Other DNA sequences within the sample encode an identical CDR3. This chain joins TRDV2 and TRDJ1; possible D gene TRDD3, 5 bases. TCRdb does not report a J gene; here it was assigned by matching the DNA to germline references. This CDR3 comprises 14 residues. The V gene's germline CDR1 is GEAIGNYY and CDR2 EKD. The CDR3 DNA follows: TGTGCCTGCGACACCGGGGGGGGCGGCGATAAACTCATCTTT. This gives the protein CACDTGGGGDKLIF.

This clone was counted a few times. This likely stems from a read error, as it lies one base from a far larger clone. At the DNA level, this CDR3 is encoded by other sequences in the same sample as well. V is TRDV1 and J is TRDJ1; perhaps TRDD2 as D (5 bases). From germline, CDR1 is TSWWSYY and CDR2 QGS. V shed 0 bases and J shed 0 bases, with 11 bases lying between them. The length of the CDR3 is 16 residues. The CDR3 protein is CALGELSFFYTDKLIF. As DNA, the CDR3 is TGTGCTCTTGGGGAACTCTCCTTCTTTTACACCGATAAACTCATCTTT.

Note on this clone: The protein held in TCRdb is that of a much larger clone and does not match this DNA's translation at residue 13, likely because of a read error; the protein shown is translated from the DNA. The J gene is TRDJ1, the V gene TRDV1; D not resolved. Per the germline V gene, CDR1 is TSWWSYY and CDR2 is QGS. The CDR3 totals 17 residues. The chain's CDR3 is CALGELKSFRYTGKLIF. CDR3 nucleotide sequence: TGTGCTCTTGGGGAACTAAAGAGTTTTCGGTACACCGGTAAACTCATCTTT.

A few counts support this clone. A far larger clone is just one base off, so this is likely a read error. Distinct nucleotide sequences in the sample also encode this CDR3. With the J gene uncalled, the V gene is TRDV2; TRDD3 reflects the table's D call only, with no check against the DNA. The CDR3 spans 18 residues. CDR1 and CDR2 (germline): GEAIGNYY, EKD. This CDR3 reads CACDTVGGGYPNTDKLIF. The CDR3 bases are TGTGCCTGTGACACAGTGGGTGGGGGATACCCGAACACCGATAAACTCATCTTC.

A word on this clone: This likely reflects a read error, since a far larger clone is one base away. At the DNA level, this CDR3 is encoded by other sequences in the same sample as well. This chain links TRDV1 with TRDJ1, with 8 bases fitting TRDD3. TCRdb supplies no J gene; here it was assigned by aligning the nucleotide sequence to germline. Looked up from germline, CDR1 is TSWWSYY and CDR2 is QGS. The V segment lost 6 bases and the J segment 5 bases; nucleotides outside the gene matches: 20. This CDR3 contains 18 residues. DNA for the CDR3: TGTGCTCTTGGAACACTTCCGGGAGGTGGGGGATGGAGGGATAAACTCATCTTT. Residues: CALGTLPGGGGWRDKLIF.

In regard to this clone: A much larger clone lies a single base off, so this may be a read error. The same CDR3 arises from other DNA sequences in this sample as well. The chain employs TRDV1 and TRDJ1; 8 positions match TRDD3. The germline CDR1 and CDR2 sequences are TSWWSYY and QGS. Trimming at V came to 7 bases and at J to 7 bases, leaving 14 bases not matched to a gene. This CDR3 comprises 15 residues. The DNA of the CDR3 is TGTGCTCTTGCGCACGACCTGGGGGACGCGGGTAAACTCATCTTT. As protein: CALAHDLGDAGKLIF.

For this clone: A far larger clone is only one base removed, so a read error is likely. In the same sample, other DNA sequences code for this CDR3. The chain couples TRDV2 to TRDJ1, with D maybe TRDD3 (6 bases). The J gene was not available in TCRdb and was assigned here by matching the DNA to germline segments. The CDR3 has 20 amino acids. Per germline, CDR1 GEAIGNYY and CDR2 EKD. For the CDR3, the DNA is TGTGCCTGCGACACCGTGTCGTATCGGGGGACAGTTCAGAACACCGATAAACTCATCTTT. As protein: CACDTVSYRGTVQNTDKLIF.

With regard to this clone: A far larger clone is one nucleotide away, so this likely arose from a read error. At the DNA level, this CDR3 is encoded by other sequences in the same sample as well. The rearrangement uses TRDV2 and TRDJ1, with 10 bases identical to TRDD3. The J gene, absent from TCRdb, was called here by matching the DNA to germline. V was clipped by 5 bases and J by 2 bases; unmatched bases: 7. This CDR3 spans 15 amino acids. Germline V lookup: CDR1 GEAIGNYY, CDR2 EKD. CDR3: CACASLLGDTDKLIF. The CDR3 DNA reads TGTGCCTGTGCCTCCTTACTGGGGGATACCGATAAACTCATCTTT.

Notes on this clone: TCRdb's entry gives the protein of a much larger clone, which mismatches this DNA's translation at residue 5, likely from a read error; the protein reported here is translated from the DNA. This chain links TRDV1 with TRDJ1; maybe TRDD2 (6 bases). The CDR3 totals 18 residues. Germline V gene data show CDR1 as TSWWSYY and CDR2 as QGS. Trimming cost V 5 bases and J 5 bases, with 27 bases left between them. In DNA, the CDR3 is TGTGCTCTTGGGCGCACCTTCCCCACTTGGGTCCTAGTGGATAAACTCATCTTT. Its protein product is CALGRTFPTWVLVDKLIF.